These 18 T cell receptor beta chains were all obtained from the same sample, sequenced in a study of T cells in pancreatic ductal adenocarcinoma. Selected pancreatic ductal adenocarcinoma patients had undergone surgery without neoadjuvant therapy. The protocol was immunoSEQ multiplex PCR, while the TCRdb copy is restricted to in-frame clones and leaves out a portion. The sample contains approximately 18,000 clones, roughly 90% of which appear only once. The specimen sequenced was PBMCs. All receptors derive from a human donor with pancreatic ductal adenocarcinoma.

This chain joins TRBV4-2 and TRBJ1-3, with D hard to call. The germline V gene has CDR1 LGHNA and CDR2 YNFKEQ. Trimming left V 2 bases short and J 1 base short, with 12 bases between. This CDR3 contains 16 residues. CDR3 region: CASSQPSGGSGNTIYF. The CDR3 DNA sequence: TGTGCCAGCAGCCAACCTTCGGGTGGATCTGGAAACACCATATATTTT.

This clone appeared a few times. The chain joins TRBV6-1 to TRBJ2-7; 7 nucleotides match TRBD1. V was pared by 7 bases and J by 5 bases, with 8 bases of the junction left unmatched. The CDR3 consists of 13 residues. Germline values: CDR1 MNHNS, CDR2 SASEGT. CDR3 in DNA: TGTGCCAGCACGGAGAGGGGGCGCGACGAGCAGTACTTC. Translation: CASTERGRDEQYF.

The chain employs TRBV7-2 and TRBJ2-5; tentatively, D is TRBD2 (5 bases). The V end was cut by 5 bases, the J end by 2 bases, with 9 bases between. Germline CDR1 reads SGHTA; CDR2 reads FQGNSA. The CDR3 is 13 residues long. The CDR3 loop is CASSPGIQETQYF. CDR3 bases: TGTGCCAGCAGCCCCGGGATACAAGAGACCCAGTACTTC.

This chain links TRBV2 with TRBJ2-7; 8 bases line up with TRBD2. Germline CDR1 SNHLY, CDR2 FYNNEI. With 6 bases clipped from V and 6 bases from J, the junction kept 22 bases outside the gene matches. The CDR3 length is 18 residues. The DNA for the CDR3 is TGTGCCAGCAGCCAAGGACTAGCAAGTAGGTTCTATAATAGCGAGCAGTACTTC. Its translation: CASSQGLASRFYNSEQYF.

The rearrangement links TRBV27 to TRBJ2-3, with TRBD2 identical over 9 bases. Trimming took 3 bases from V and 2 from J; bases not matched to a gene: 9. The CDR3 is made up of 17 amino acids. Germline lookup yields CDR1 MNHEY and CDR2 SMNVEV (reference sequence). The CDR3 bases are TGTGCCAGCAGTTTGGGGCTAGCGGGAACTACCACAGATACGCAGTATTTT. Translated, it gives CASSLGLAGTTTDTQYF.

The chain is built from TRBV10-3 and TRBJ2-6, with 8 bases fitting TRBD1. The CDR3 totals 17 residues. The germline V gene encodes CDR1 ENHRY and CDR2 SYGVKD. The J segment lost 2 bases and the V segment lost 0 bases, leaving 3 bases of the junction unmatched. The CDR3 reads CAISESTGATGANVLTF. The CDR3 DNA is TGTGCCATCAGTGAGTCGACAGGGGCCACTGGGGCCAACGTCCTGACTTTC.

This clone is a singleton in its sample. The chain is built from TRBV9 and TRBJ1-5; 8 nucleotides agree with TRBD1. Germline V CDR1 and CDR2: SGDLS, YYNGEE. The V segment lost 3 bases and the J segment 7 bases; nucleotides outside the gene matches: 6. CDR3 length equals 14 residues. The CDR3 sequence is CASSETGVGQPQHF. The CDR3, as DNA: TGTGCCAGCAGCGAGACAGGGGTGGGGCAGCCCCAGCATTTT.

The CDR3 DNA reads TGTGCCAGCAGCCCTATGATCGGGAACTATGGCTACACCTTC. Protein sequence: CASSPMIGNYGYTF. This rearrangement joins TRBV27 to TRBJ1-2; D remains unclear. This CDR3 has 14 amino acids. Trimming stripped 6 bases from V and 2 bases from J, with 13 bases between. CDR1 is MNHEY and CDR2 is SMNVEV in the germline V gene (reference sequence).

J is TRBJ2-1 and V is TRBV7-2; 8 bases fit TRBD2. Germline CDR1 is SGHTA and CDR2 is FQGNSA. After removal of 5 bases from V and 8 bases from J, the junction contained 8 bases not matched to a gene. The CDR3 has 14 amino acids. This CDR3 reads CASSREGVGYEQFF. In DNA form, the CDR3 reads TGTGCCAGCAGCCGGGAGGGGGTCGGCTATGAGCAGTTCTTC. Full variable domain (missing parts from reference TRBV7-2 and TRBJ2-1): GAGVSQSPSNKVTEKGKDVELRCDPISGHTALYWYRQSLGQGLEFLIYFQGNSAPDKSGLPSDRFSAERTGGSVSTLTIQRTQQEDSAVYLCASSREGVGYEQFFGPGTRLTVL.

The genes are TRBV4-3 and TRBJ2-1; 7 bases match TRBD2. With V trimmed by 0 bases and J by 6 bases, 11 bases remained unmatched. The CDR3 consists of 17 residues. CDR1 and CDR2 (germline): LGHNA, YSLEER. CDR3 nucleotide sequence: TGCGCCAGCAGCCAAGAGTCCTCTAGCGGCCGCACCAATGAGCAGTTCTTC. It is translated as CASSQESSSGRTNEQFF.

The rearrangement uses TRBV7-9 and TRBJ1-5; TRBD1 is a possible D gene (6 bases). The CDR3 is made up of 14 amino acids. Per germline, CDR1 SEHNR and CDR2 FQNEAQ (reference sequence). V was pared by 5 bases and J by 6 bases, with 14 bases between. CDR3 loop: CASSTDRSRQPQHF. The DNA of the CDR3 is TGTGCCAGCAGCACCGACAGGTCGCGTCAGCCCCAGCATTTT.

This chain connects TRBV20-1 to TRBJ1-2; D is unclear. The CDR3 runs to 10 residues. CDR1 DFQATT and CDR2 SNEGSKA come from the germline V gene (reference sequence). V lost 3 bases and J lost 8, with 7 bases in between. CDR3 coding DNA: TGCAGTGCTAGTTATCGGGGCTACACCTTC. This codes for CSASYRGYTF.

The J gene is TRBJ2-3, the V gene TRBV28, with TRBD1 identical over 7 bases. V shed 8 bases and J 7 bases; nucleotides not matched to a gene: 6. Germline CDR1 reads MDHEN; CDR2 reads SYDVKM. CDR3 length: 12 residues. The CDR3 sequence is CASAQGDYTQYF. In DNA, the CDR3 is TGTGCCAGCGCCCAGGGGGATTATACGCAGTATTTT.

The chain employs TRBV7-8 and TRBJ1-6; D gene uncertain. The CDR3 loop spans 14 amino acids. Trimming left V 0 bases short and J 7 bases short, with 7 bases between. Per germline, CDR1 SGHVS and CDR2 FQNEAQ. The CDR3 coding sequence is TGTGCCAGCAGCTTAGCGATCGGGAATTCACCCCTCCACTTT. Protein: CASSLAIGNSPLHF. The full variable domain, its missing parts supplied by reference TRBV7-8 and TRBJ1-6, is GAGVSQSPRYKVAKRGQDVALRCDPISGHVSLFWYQQALGQGPEFLTYFQNEAQLDKSGLPSDRFFAERPEGSVSTLKIQRTQQEDSAVYLCASSLAIGNSPLHFGNGTRLTVT.

This clone has a single count. The chain is built from TRBV7-9 and TRBJ2-5; D unresolved. Trimming took 4 bases from V and 1 from J, leaving 16 bases between them. CDR3 size: 16 residues. Germline V gene sequence: CDR1 SEHNR, CDR2 FQNEAQ (reference sequence). In DNA form, the CDR3 reads TGTGCCAGCAGCTCCCCATTTCGCGTATCCCAAGAGACCCAGTACTTC. Translation: CASSSPFRVSQETQYF.

This rearrangement joins TRBV10-3 to TRBJ2-3, with D maybe TRBD1 (5 bases). Germline CDR1 ENHRY, CDR2 SYGVKD. The CDR3 is 13 amino acids. Trimming stripped 6 bases from V and 2 bases from J, with 9 bases between. The CDR3 here is CAISMTATDTQYF. CDR3 DNA: TGTGCCATCAGCATGACAGCCACAGATACGCAGTATTTT.

This chain uses TRBV7-2 with TRBJ1-5, with TRBD1 matching over 8 bases. V lost 2 bases and J lost 5; bases outside the gene matches: 5. The germline V gene has CDR1 SGHTA and CDR2 FQGNSA. The CDR3 has 15 amino acids. The CDR3 sequence: CASSLNQGADQPQHF. DNA for the CDR3: TGTGCCAGCAGCTTAAATCAGGGGGCGGATCAGCCCCAGCATTTT.

This clone was counted once. J is TRBJ2-7 and V is TRBV4-1; 7 bases fit TRBD1. Looked up from germline, CDR1 is MGHRA and CDR2 is YSYEKL. This CDR3 contains 13 residues. The V gene end was trimmed by 4 bases and the J gene end by 0 bases; junction bases not matched to a gene: 0. This chain's CDR3 is CASSRQGSYEQYF. CDR3 in DNA: TGCGCCAGCAGCCGACAGGGCTCCTACGAGCAGTACTTC.